This T cell receptor (beta chain) is drawn from a study of blood T cell repertoires in COVID-19. The overall study: COVID-19 samples collected from the United States, Italy and Spain covered acute and convalescent phases. T cells, B-cell-depleted T cells, or PBMCs supplied cDNA or gDNA.

Trimming cost V 6 bases and J 5 bases; bases outside gene matches: 3. The CDR3 has 12 residues. Germline V gene data show CDR1 as ENHRY and CDR2 as SYGVKD. Authors' methods: From reference gene primer amplification, estimates of nucleated cell counts were derived. TCRdb's table, derived via immunoSEQ multiplex PCR, lists solely in-frame clones and lacks some. V, J and clone size derive from that table, while D and trimming were established from the DNA sequence. This sample has around 56,000 clones, with around 90% found just once. The specimen was peripheral blood. The origin of this receptor is a human donor in a cohort sampled during active COVID-19. The chain carries TRBV10-3 and TRBJ2-5; 7 positions match TRBD1. The CDR3 region is CAIRGTDETQYF. The CDR3 nucleotides are TGTGCCATCAGGGGGACAGACGAGACCCAGTACTTC.